The sequence of this T cell receptor beta chain was determined in a study of blood T cell repertoires in COVID-19. On the study more broadly: Whether acute or convalescent, the COVID-19 samples came from the United States, Italy and Spain. PBMCs, B-cell-depleted T cells, or T cells were the source of the cDNA or gDNA that made up the material.

CDR3 length: 15 residues. CDR1 and CDR2 from the germline V gene are SGHRS and YFSETQ. V was pared by 3 bases and J by 2 bases, with 12 bases between. Original handling: Reference gene primer amplification gave nucleated cell count estimates. Repertoires were generated with immunoSEQ multiplex PCR, while TCRdb's copy carries only in-frame clones and drops some. V and J calls plus clone size are reproduced from that table; the DNA served to infer D and trimming. Among about 270,000 clones listed, around nine tenths were seen once. The TCR comes from a man aged 40-50 years with active or convalescent COVID-19. This rearrangement joins TRBV5-1 to TRBJ1-3; D gene uncertain. Sequenced: peripheral blood. The CDR3 nucleotides read TGCGCCAGCAGCTCCAACACCAATACTGGAAACACCATATATTTT. It is translated as CASSSNTNTGNTIYF.